This is a list of T cell receptor beta chains from one sample in a study of blood T cell repertoires in COVID-19. Clones were read by immunoSEQ multiplex PCR, and TCRdb kept only the in-frame ones, dropping some. The repertoire holds 150,000 to 200,000 clones, with 86% as singletons. Sequenced input: peripheral blood. The receptor source for this set is a woman aged 80 or older in a cohort sampled during active or convalescent COVID-19. Both conserved end residues are part of each CDR3. D genes are given only for firm matches. Clone size is given for some rows only: seen once, a few or many times, or a class if the clone is expanded.

cdr3_aa	cdr3_nt	clone_size	d_call	v_call	j_call
CASKTGGTNEKLFF	TGTGCCAGCAAGACAGGGGGCACTAATGAAAAACTGTTTTTT	NA	TRBD1	TRBV28	TRBJ1-4
CAISLRDSGDEQFF	TGTGCCATCAGCCTCCGGGACTCTGGGGATGAGCAGTTCTTC	NA	NA	TRBV10-3	TRBJ2-1
CASSIGGFNTGELFF	TGTGCCAGTAGTATCGGGGGTTTCAACACCGGGGAGCTGTTTTTT	NA	NA	TRBV19	TRBJ2-2
CASSFGGDYGYTF	TGCGCCAGCAGCTTCGGGGGAGATTATGGCTACACCTTC	NA	NA	TRBV5-1	TRBJ1-2
CASSPTLFWGRNNSPLHF	TGTGCCAGCAGTCCGACCCTCTTTTGGGGGCGGAATAATTCACCCCTCCACTTT	NA	NA	TRBV27	TRBJ1-6
CASSLVKRLQETQYF	TGTGCCAGCAGCTTGGTTAAGCGATTGCAAGAGACCCAGTACTTC	NA	NA	TRBV7-9	TRBJ2-5
CASSFSRTGRNQPQHF	TGTGCCAGCAGCTTTAGTAGGACAGGCCGCAATCAGCCCCAGCATTTT	NA	TRBD1	TRBV7-8	TRBJ1-5
CASSQDGTGEETQYF	TGCGCCAGCAGCCAAGATGGGACAGGGGAAGAGACCCAGTACTTC	NA	TRBD1	TRBV4-1	TRBJ2-5
CASSGQGQSYEQYF	TGTGCCAGCAGCGGGCAGGGACAGTCCTACGAGCAGTACTTC	NA	TRBD1	TRBV7-9	TRBJ2-7
CASGLAGYNEQFF	TGTGCCAGCGGACTAGCGGGCTACAATGAGCAGTTCTTC	NA	TRBD2	TRBV9	TRBJ2-1
CASTPIRQANTIYF	TGTGCCAGTACCCCCATTCGGCAGGCAAACACCATATATTTT	NA	NA	TRBV19	TRBJ1-3
CASNTILLGQGTDTQYF	TGTGCCAGTAACACCATCCTATTGGGACAGGGGACAGATACGCAGTATTTT	NA	TRBD1	TRBV19	TRBJ2-3
CARGGDYTF	TGCGCCAGAGGGGGAGACTACACCTTC	NA	NA	TRBV5-1	TRBJ1-2
CASSLVAAPEEGYTF	TGCGCCAGCAGCTTGGTGGCGGCTCCAGAGGAAGGCTACACCTTC	NA	NA	TRBV5-1	TRBJ1-2
CASSHLAGSSYNEQFF	TGTGCCAGCAGTCACCTAGCGGGAAGTTCCTACAATGAGCAGTTCTTC	NA	TRBD2	TRBV3-1/TRBV3-2	TRBJ2-1
CATSRVVLAGDNEQFF	TGTGCCACCAGCAGAGTAGTGCTAGCGGGGGACAATGAGCAGTTCTTC	NA	TRBD2	TRBV15	TRBJ2-1
CASSETVTYSGNTIYF	TGTGCCAGCAGTGAGACGGTGACATACTCTGGAAACACCATATATTTT	NA	NA	TRBV6-1	TRBJ1-3
CASSRGQGGREKLFF	TGTGCCAGCAGTAGAGGACAGGGCGGTCGGGAAAAACTGTTTTTT	NA	TRBD1	TRBV27	TRBJ1-4
CASSQDSADNEKLFF	TGTGCCAGCAGCCAAGATTCCGCAGATAATGAAAAACTGTTTTTT	NA	NA	TRBV3-1/TRBV3-2	TRBJ1-4
CSVRETDANSPLHF	TGCAGCGTTCGGGAAACAGATGCTAATTCACCCCTCCACTTT	NA	NA	TRBV29-1	TRBJ1-6
CASRPDRTGNSPLHF	TGTGCCAGCAGACCCGACAGGACGGGTAATTCACCCCTCCACTTT	NA	NA	TRBV2	TRBJ1-6
CASSPTGDNGYTF	TGTGCCAGCTCACCGACAGGGGATAATGGCTACACCTTC	NA	TRBD1	TRBV18	TRBJ1-2
CASSSGTLYEQYF	TGTGCCAGCAGTTCCGGGACTCTCTACGAGCAGTACTTC	NA	NA	TRBV12-3/TRBV12-4	TRBJ2-7
CAFLIVEQGTWGYEQYF	TGTGCTTTCCTAATAGTAGAACAGGGTACATGGGGTTACGAGCAGTACTTC	NA	NA	TRBV7-7	TRBJ2-7
CASSEATGAKNIQYF	TGTGCCAGCAGCGAAGCAACGGGTGCCAAAAACATTCAGTACTTC	NA	NA	TRBV5-4	TRBJ2-4
CAISTASYGYTF	TGTGCCATTTCGACAGCGAGCTATGGCTACACCTTC	NA	NA	TRBV14	TRBJ1-2
CASSLPDSVNSPLHF	TGCGCCAGCAGCTTGCCCGACAGTGTGAATTCACCCCTCCACTTT	NA	NA	TRBV5-1	TRBJ1-6
CAWSVRRAQEPQHF	TGTGCCTGGAGTGTACGCAGGGCCCAAGAGCCCCAGCATTTT	NA	NA	TRBV30	TRBJ1-5
CASSPPKTGLGNQPQHF	TGTGCCAGCTCACCACCTAAGACAGGGCTCGGCAATCAGCCCCAGCATTTT	NA	TRBD1	TRBV18	TRBJ1-5
CASSLGTGVYNEQFF	TGTGCCAGCAGCTTAGGGACAGGGGTTTACAATGAGCAGTTCTTC	NA	TRBD1	TRBV11-3	TRBJ2-1
CASSVRDEAFF	TGTGCCAGTAGTGTGCGGGATGAAGCTTTCTTT	NA	NA	TRBV19	TRBJ1-1
CSASYEKLFF	TGCAGTGCTTCGTATGAAAAACTGTTTTTT	once	NA	TRBV20-1	TRBJ1-4
CASSSLGQGSTDTQYF	TGTGCCAGCAGCTCCTTGGGGCAGGGTAGCACAGATACGCAGTATTTT	few	NA	TRBV5-6	TRBJ2-3
CASSFGTGELFF	TGTGCCAGCAGCTTCGGCACCGGGGAGCTGTTTTTT	few	NA	TRBV11-2	TRBJ2-2
CASSIAGADYGYTF	TGTGCCAGCAGTATAGCAGGGGCGGACTATGGCTACACCTTC	NA	NA	TRBV28	TRBJ1-2
CASSPLTGQGLGELFF	TGTGCCAGCTCACCACTTACGGGACAGGGGCTCGGGGAGCTGTTTTTT	NA	TRBD1	TRBV18	TRBJ2-2
CASTLLVGTGGTEAFF	TGTGCCAGCACCTTATTGGTCGGGACAGGAGGCACTGAAGCTTTCTTT	NA	TRBD1	TRBV28	TRBJ1-1
CSVESRSNSYEQYF	TGCAGCGTTGAATCGAGGTCCAATTCCTACGAGCAGTACTTC	NA	NA	TRBV29-1	TRBJ2-7
CASNPRRGGHTEAFF	TGTGCCAGCAATCCCAGGCGGGGGGGCCACACTGAAGCTTTCTTT	NA	NA	TRBV6-6	TRBJ1-1
CASSLNTGVEETQYF	TGCGCCAGCAGCTTGAATACAGGGGTCGAAGAGACCCAGTACTTC	NA	TRBD1	TRBV5-1	TRBJ2-5
CASSPVSNQPQHF	TGTGCCAGTAGTCCCGTTTCCAATCAGCCCCAGCATTTT	NA	NA	TRBV19	TRBJ1-5
CASSLGLEGPSVQFF	TGCGCCAGCAGCTTGGGACTAGAGGGGCCCTCTGTGCAGTTCTTC	NA	NA	TRBV5-1	TRBJ2-1
CASSLGGSVNGYTF	TGTGCCAGCAGCCTCGGGGGGTCGGTGAATGGCTACACCTTC	NA	NA	TRBV6-5	TRBJ1-2
CASSLGTGFESPLHF	TGCGCCAGCAGCTTGGGGACAGGGTTTGAGTCACCCCTCCACTTT	NA	TRBD1	TRBV5-1	TRBJ1-6
CASRVTGVNTEAFF	TGTGCCAGCAGGGTGACAGGTGTTAACACTGAAGCTTTCTTT	NA	NA	TRBV27	TRBJ1-1